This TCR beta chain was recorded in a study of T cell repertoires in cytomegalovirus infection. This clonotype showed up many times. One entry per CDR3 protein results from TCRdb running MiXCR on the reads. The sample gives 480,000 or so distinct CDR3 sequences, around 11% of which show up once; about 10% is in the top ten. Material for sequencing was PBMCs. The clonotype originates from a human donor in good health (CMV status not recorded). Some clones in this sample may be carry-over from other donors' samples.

CDR3 residues: CASSYSLAGGSEQYF. The CDR3 DNA reads TGTGCCAGCAGTTACTCACTAGCGGGAGGGAGCGAGCAGTACTTC. V usage is TRBV6-5 and J usage is TRBJ2-7; 13 bases fit TRBD2. Per the germline V gene, CDR1 is MNHEY and CDR2 is SVGAGI. Germline trimming cut 0 bases from V and 6 bases from J; bases unmatched to any gene: 2. The length of the CDR3 is 15 residues.